Here is one T cell receptor beta chain with its context. Its antigen remains unidentified. This sample was taken from a study of Graves' ophthalmopathy and Graves' hyperthyroidism. The study's findings and limits: Blood also held most thyroid clonotypes expanded above 0.001 frequency.

CDR3 length: 13 residues. The V and J ends lost 6 bases and 11 bases, in that order; junction bases with no gene match: 9. Hyperthyroidism cases were recent diagnoses of under 2 months' duration in people aged 18 to 65. The study amplified TCR beta CDR3 regions using RNA transcripts. An initial RT-PCR round employing HTBI primers preceded a second-round multiplex PCR. TCRdb re-derived calls from the multiplex PCR reads in MiXCR, one entry per CDR3 protein. Of 500,000 to 700,000 distinct CDR3 sequences listed, about a fifth are singletons. The chain has TRBV12-3 or TRBV12-4 and TRBJ1-1; 10 positions match TRBD1. The receptor was derived from a woman younger than 30 with stable Graves' hyperthyroidism. Some clones in this sample may be carry-over from other donors' samples. The source material was peripheral blood. The CDR3, as DNA: TGTGCCAGCAGACCGGGACAGGGGTCGAGGGCTTTCTTT. Its protein is CASRPGQGSRAFF.